This TCR beta chain is drawn from a study of T cells in Graves' hyperthyroidism and ophthalmopathy. Whole-study results and caveats: Most clonotypes that expanded in the thyroid above 0.001 also showed up in blood. The authors' 13 V-J model separated ophthalmopathy from stable hyperthyroidism. The model's output predicted ophthalmopathy at a median of around 7 months prior to onset.

RNA transcripts served as the template for amplifying TCR beta CDR3 regions. The HTBI primer set drove a first-round RT-PCR of the TCR CDR3. TCRdb itself ran the multiplex PCR reads through MiXCR, one entry per CDR3 protein. The table lists about 660,000 distinct CDR3 sequences, just under 45% of them singletons, with under 8% in the top ten. This clonotype was counted at least ten times. Antigen specificity is unknown. V gave up 7 bases and J gave up 6 bases, with 16 bases separating them. CDR3 length: 13 amino acids. Germline V gene lookup returns CDR1 SQVTM and CDR2 ANQGSEA. Used for diagnoses were clinical symptoms, serum thyroxine and TRAb, thyroid ultrasound and orbital computed tomography.

The rearrangement links TRBV29-1 to TRBJ1-5; D gene uncertain. Specimen: peripheral blood or thyroid tissue (not recorded which). This TCR was recovered from an adult man with Graves' disease, either hyperthyroidism or ophthalmopathy (not recorded which). CDR3 bases: TGCAGCGCTGCCCTCACAAGCGGTCAGCCCCAGCATTTT. This codes for CSAALTSGQPQHF. The full variable domain, in which reference TRBV29-1 and TRBJ1-5 provide the parts outside the CDR3, is SAVISQKPSRDICQRGTSLTIQCQVDSQVTMMFWYRQQPGQSLTLIATANQGSEATYESGFVIDKFPISRPNLTFSTLTVSNMSPEDSSIYLCSAALTSGQPQHFGDGTRLSIL.